Listed here are 2 T cell receptor beta chains from one sample, sequenced in a study of cytomegalovirus exposure and HLA in healthy donors. Primers for the PCR totalled 60 Vbeta and 13 Jbeta. Profiling relied on immunoSEQ multiplex PCR, and the TCRdb table lists in-frame clones only, not all of them. The repertoire includes around 270,000 clones, over 70% of them detected once, and roughly 0.31% sits in the top ten. The sequenced sample was PBMCs. Receptors were obtained from a girl aged 2 to 10 in good health and CMV-seronegative.

V is TRBV5-1 and J is TRBJ2-2; no definite D call. Trimming took 3 bases from V and 6 from J, leaving 12 bases between them. The CDR3 is 14 residues long. Germline V CDR1 and CDR2: SGHRS, YFSETQ. CDR3 in amino acids: CASSSSWSAGELFF. CDR3 bases: TGCGCCAGCAGCTCGTCTTGGAGCGCCGGGGAGCTGTTTTTT.

This clone was seen only a few times. The chain combines TRBV27 with TRBJ1-3; D is possibly TRBD1 (5 bases). There are 15 residues in the CDR3. Looked up from germline, CDR1 is MNHEY and CDR2 is SMNVEV (reference sequence). Trimming removed 3 bases at V and 4 bases at J, with 13 bases between. CDR3 sequence reads: CASSFSGSYGNTIYF. CDR3 DNA sequence: TGTGCCAGCAGTTTTTCAGGGTCGTACGGAAACACCATATATTTT.